The rows below give T cell receptor beta chains drawn from one sample of a study of cytomegalovirus exposure and HLA in healthy donors. TCRdb's table, derived via immunoSEQ multiplex PCR, lists solely in-frame clones and lacks some. Its table records roughly 78,000 clones. Sequences were obtained from PBMCs. The receptor source for this set is a boy between 10 and 17 years old in good health and CMV-seronegative. Each CDR3 is given with its conserved first and last residue. The D gene is left open where the match is weak.

TRBJ1-5 . TRBV6-1 CASSEGQGWYQPQHF TGTGCCAGCAGTGAAGGGCAGGGCTGGTATCAGCCCCAGCATTTT
TRBJ2-2 TRBD1 TRBV27 CASSPRGQGRRELFF TGTGCCAGCAGTCCCCGGGGACAGGGGCGCAGGGAGCTGTTTTTT
TRBJ1-2 . TRBV30 CAWSGERESAGYTF TGTGCCTGGAGCGGGGAAAGGGAGTCCGCCGGCTACACCTTC
TRBJ2-1 TRBD2 TRBV5-1 CASSLPGTSGGNEQFF TGCGCCAGCAGCTTGCCGGGGACTAGCGGGGGTAATGAGCAGTTCTTC
TRBJ2-7 TRBD1 TRBV11-2 CASRSPGQSLEQYF TGTGCCAGCCGAAGCCCGGGACAGTCGCTCGAGCAGTACTTC
TRBJ2-1 TRBD1 TRBV7-2 CASSPAGTGFNEQFF TGTGCCAGCAGCCCTGCCGGGACAGGGTTCAATGAGCAGTTCTTC
TRBJ1-2 TRBD1 TRBV19 CASSHLGTEIYGYTF TGTGCCAGTAGTCACCTCGGGACAGAAATTTATGGCTACACCTTC
TRBJ1-1 . TRBV27 CASSWKIIGGMNTEAFF TGTGCCAGCAGTTGGAAAATTATCGGGGGGATGAACACTGAAGCTTTCTTT
TRBJ2-1 TRBD2 TRBV10-3 CAISGASGGDNEQFF TGTGCCATCAGTGGAGCTAGCGGGGGAGACAATGAGCAGTTCTTC
TRBJ1-2 . TRBV19 CASSPDGGLGGYTF TGTGCCAGTAGTCCTGACGGAGGCCTAGGAGGCTACACCTTC
TRBJ1-1 TRBD1 TRBV7-2 CASSPTGGTTEAFF TGTGCCAGCAGCCCGACAGGGGGCACGACTGAAGCTTTCTTT
TRBJ1-3 . TRBV6-5 CASSSGQHSGNTIYF TGTGCCAGCAGTTCCGGACAGCACTCTGGAAACACCATATATTTT
TRBJ1-1 . TRBV5-8 CASSLSGWTEAFF TGTGCCAGCAGCTTGAGCGGTTGGACTGAAGCTTTCTTT
TRBJ1-2 TRBD1 TRBV28 CASSLMTGVHGYTF TGTGCCAGCAGCCTGATGACAGGGGTGCATGGCTACACCTTC
TRBJ2-7 TRBD2 TRBV4-1 CASSWTSTSGYEQYF TGCGCCAGCAGCTGGACTAGTACTTCTGGCTACGAGCAGTACTTC
TRBJ1-2 . TRBV5-5 CASSPTGKVDYGYTF TGTGCCAGCAGCCCTACAGGAAAGGTGGACTATGGCTACACCTTC
TRBJ1-1 . TRBV2 CASNLSPGGTEAFF TGTGCCAGCAATCTTTCGCCCGGGGGCACTGAAGCTTTCTTT
TRBJ2-5 TRBD2 TRBV4-2 CASSRTSGGEEGETQYF TGTGCCAGCAGCCGGACTAGCGGGGGGGAGGAAGGAGAGACCCAGTACTTC
TRBJ1-1 . TRBV25-1 CASSLGEGPMNTEAFF TGTGCCAGCAGTCTGGGGGAGGGTCCGATGAACACTGAAGCTTTCTTT
TRBJ1-4 TRBD1 TRBV4-1 CASSEEETGNEKLFF TGCGCCAGCAGCGAGGAAGAGACAGGGAATGAAAAACTGTTTTTT
TRBJ1-1 . TRBV5-1 CASNNRANTEAFF TGCGCCAGCAATAACAGGGCGAACACTGAAGCTTTCTTT
TRBJ2-1 TRBD2 TRBV6-5 CASSYSSGSSYNEQFF TGTGCCAGCAGTTACTCTAGCGGGAGCTCCTACAATGAGCAGTTCTTC
TRBJ1-1 TRBD1 TRBV19 CASSIGQGGTEAFF TGTGCCAGTAGTATAGGACAGGGAGGTACTGAAGCTTTCTTT
TRBJ1-5 . TRBV5-8 CASSLTGGRQPQHF TGTGCCAGCAGCTTGACGGGGGGGAGGCAGCCCCAGCATTTT
TRBJ2-1 . TRBV2 CASSEEHGQYNEQFF TGTGCCAGCAGTGAAGAACACGGACAGTACAATGAGCAGTTCTTC
TRBJ1-2 . TRBV15 CATQQGIGFGYTF TGTGCCACTCAGCAGGGTATCGGTTTTGGCTACACCTTC
TRBJ2-1 . TRBV5-1 CASSLAGIRNEQFF TGCGCCAGCAGCTTGGCGGGAATCCGCAATGAGCAGTTCTTC
TRBJ2-6 TRBD1 TRBV5-1 CASSPGQSIGANVLTF TGCGCCAGCAGCCCGGGACAGTCCATTGGGGCCAACGTCCTGACTTTC
TRBJ1-5 TRBD1 TRBV19 CASRPGQLYSNQPQHF TGTGCCAGTAGGCCGGGACAGTTATATAGCAATCAGCCCCAGCATTTT
TRBJ1-1 . TRBV5-1 CASSLDTAMNTEAFF TGCGCCAGCAGCTTGGATACAGCCATGAACACTGAAGCTTTCTTT
TRBJ1-5 TRBD1 TRBV7-9 CASSPGQGNQPQHF TGTGCCAGCAGCCCGGGACAGGGCAATCAGCCCCAGCATTTT
TRBJ2-3 . TRBV9 CASSVDGRGGTQYF TGTGCCAGCAGCGTAGACGGGAGAGGAGGTACGCAGTATTTT
TRBJ2-7 TRBD1 TRBV27 CASSPGTGRYNEQYF TGTGCCAGCAGTCCCGGGACAGGGAGGTACAACGAGCAGTACTTC
TRBJ2-1 TRBD1 TRBV6-6 CASRFLRTGDNEQFF TGTGCCAGCAGATTCCTCCGGACAGGGGATAATGAGCAGTTCTTC
TRBJ2-3 . TRBV7-9 CASSNLLAGSTDTQYF TGTGCCAGCAGCAACCTCTTGGCAGGGAGCACAGATACGCAGTATTTT
TRBJ2-7 TRBD1 TRBV18 CASSPGTGYEQYF TGTGCCAGCTCACCCGGGACAGGGTACGAGCAGTACTTC
TRBJ2-7 TRBD2 TRBV4-2 CASSQGRAGTRGLRAYEQYF TGTGCCAGCAGCCAAGGTAGGGCCGGGACTAGAGGGCTTCGGGCCTACGAGCAGTACTTC
TRBJ2-7 . TRBV28 CASSYQASYEQYF TGTGCCAGCAGTTACCAGGCCTCCTACGAGCAGTACTTC
TRBJ1-4 . TRBV9 CASSQGRNEKLFF TGTGCCAGCAGCCAAGGGAGGAATGAAAAACTGTTTTTT
TRBJ2-1 TRBD2 TRBV6-1 CASSEASGGAHEQFF TGTGCCAGCAGTGAAGCTAGCGGGGGGGCCCATGAGCAGTTCTTC
TRBJ1-2 . TRBV19 CASSIEGANYGYTF TGTGCCAGTAGTATAGAAGGGGCTAACTATGGCTACACCTTC
TRBJ2-5 . TRBV5-4 CASSLGGGVQETQYF TGTGCCAGCAGCTTGGGAGGGGGAGTTCAAGAGACCCAGTACTTC
TRBJ1-2 . TRBV7-8 CASSSISRIYGYTF TGTGCCAGCAGCTCTATAAGCAGGATCTATGGCTACACCTTC
TRBJ1-1 TRBD1 TRBV19 CASTSRTGRDTEAFF TGTGCCAGTACCTCAAGGACAGGGAGGGACACTGAAGCTTTCTTT
TRBJ1-5 . TRBV7-9 CASCTGMQPQHF TGTGCCAGCTGCACGGGGATGCAGCCCCAGCATTTT
TRBJ2-7 TRBD2 TRBV27 CASSLGLAGGIEQYF TGTGCCAGCAGTTTGGGACTAGCGGGGGGTATCGAGCAGTACTTC
TRBJ1-2 . TRBV30 CAWSVRQGYGYTF TGTGCCTGGAGTGTACGGCAGGGGTATGGCTACACCTTC
TRBJ1-1 . TRBV5-4 CASSLYDGPEAFF TGTGCCAGCAGCTTGTACGATGGCCCTGAAGCTTTCTTT
TRBJ2-2 TRBD2 TRBV9 CASTSGDTNTGELFF TGTGCCAGCACAAGCGGGGATACGAACACCGGGGAGCTGTTTTTT
TRBJ2-7 . TRBV30 CAWTLRRQVPSYEQYF TGTGCCTGGACCCTAAGGAGGCAGGTCCCCTCCTACGAGCAGTACTTC
TRBJ2-2 . TRBV30 CAWNPRAGELFF TGTGCCTGGAACCCCAGGGCCGGGGAGCTGTTTTTT
TRBJ1-1 . TRBV25-1 CASSAQVNTEAFF TGTGCCAGCAGTGCCCAGGTGAACACTGAAGCTTTCTTT
TRBJ1-2 . TRBV7-9 CASSSYSAGLNYGYTF TGTGCCAGCAGCTCTTACTCCGCGGGGCTAAACTATGGCTACACCTTC
TRBJ1-2 . TRBV19 CASSSYQIDLNYGYTF TGTGCCAGTAGCTCTTACCAGATTGATTTGAACTATGGCTACACCTTC